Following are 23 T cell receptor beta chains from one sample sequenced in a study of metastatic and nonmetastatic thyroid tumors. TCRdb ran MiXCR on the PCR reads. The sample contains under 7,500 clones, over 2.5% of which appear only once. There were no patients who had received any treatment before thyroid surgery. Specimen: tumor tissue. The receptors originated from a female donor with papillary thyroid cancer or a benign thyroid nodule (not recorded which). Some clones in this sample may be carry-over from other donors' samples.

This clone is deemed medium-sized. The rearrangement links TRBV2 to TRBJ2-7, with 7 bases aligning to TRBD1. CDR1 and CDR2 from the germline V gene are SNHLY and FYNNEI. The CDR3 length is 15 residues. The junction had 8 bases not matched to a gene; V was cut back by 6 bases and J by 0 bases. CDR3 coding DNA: TGTGCCAGCAGCACCGGGACAGCTAGCTCCTACGAGCAGTACTTC. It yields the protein CASSTGTASSYEQYF.

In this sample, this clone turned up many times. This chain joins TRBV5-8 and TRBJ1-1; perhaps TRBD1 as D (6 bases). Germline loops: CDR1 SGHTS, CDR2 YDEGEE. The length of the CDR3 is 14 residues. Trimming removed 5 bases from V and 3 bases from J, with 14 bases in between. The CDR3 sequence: CASRTTGIDTEAFF. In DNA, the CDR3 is TGTGCCAGCAGAACGACAGGAATAGACACTGAAGCTTTCTTT. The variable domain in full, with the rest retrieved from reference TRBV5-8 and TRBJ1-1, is EAGVTQSPTHLIKTRGQQATLRCSPISGHTSVYWYQQALGLGLQFLLWYDEGEERNRGNFPPRFSGRQFPNYSSELNVNALELEDSALYLCASRTTGIDTEAFFGQGTRLTVV.

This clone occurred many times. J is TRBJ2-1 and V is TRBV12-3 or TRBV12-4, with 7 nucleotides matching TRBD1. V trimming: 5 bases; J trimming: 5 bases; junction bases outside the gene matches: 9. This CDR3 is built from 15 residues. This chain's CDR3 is CASSITGEGDNEQFF. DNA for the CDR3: TGTGCCAGCAGTATTACAGGGGAAGGGGACAATGAGCAGTTCTTC.

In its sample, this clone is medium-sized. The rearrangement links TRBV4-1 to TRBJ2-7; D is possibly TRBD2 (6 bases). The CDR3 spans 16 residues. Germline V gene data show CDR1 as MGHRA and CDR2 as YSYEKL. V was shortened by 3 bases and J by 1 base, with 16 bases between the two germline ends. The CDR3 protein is CASSQIGGPDSYEQYF. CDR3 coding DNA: TGCGCCAGCAGCCAGATTGGAGGGCCGGATTCCTACGAGCAGTACTTC.

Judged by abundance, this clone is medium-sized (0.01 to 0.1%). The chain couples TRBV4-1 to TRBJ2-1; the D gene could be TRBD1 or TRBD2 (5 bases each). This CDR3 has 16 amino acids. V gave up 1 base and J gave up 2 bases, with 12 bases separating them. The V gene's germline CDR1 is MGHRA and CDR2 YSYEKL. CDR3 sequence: CASSQASPGPYNEQFF. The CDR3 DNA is TGCGCCAGCAGCCAAGCCTCCCCGGGGCCCTACAATGAGCAGTTCTTC.

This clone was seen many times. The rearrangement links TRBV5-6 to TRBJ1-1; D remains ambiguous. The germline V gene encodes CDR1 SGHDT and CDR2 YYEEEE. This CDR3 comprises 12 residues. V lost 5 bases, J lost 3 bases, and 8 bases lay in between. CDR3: CASSFGYTEAFF. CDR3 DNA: TGTGCCAGCAGTTTCGGATACACTGAAGCTTTCTTT.

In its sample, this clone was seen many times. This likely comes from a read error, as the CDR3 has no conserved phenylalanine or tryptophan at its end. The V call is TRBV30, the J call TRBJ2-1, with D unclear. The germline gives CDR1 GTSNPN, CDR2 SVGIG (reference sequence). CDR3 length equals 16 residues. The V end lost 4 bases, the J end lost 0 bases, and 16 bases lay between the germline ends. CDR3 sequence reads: CAWTMRGRYSYNEQFV. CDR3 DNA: TGTGCCTGGACCATGAGAGGACGCTACTCCTACAATGAGCAGTTCGTC.

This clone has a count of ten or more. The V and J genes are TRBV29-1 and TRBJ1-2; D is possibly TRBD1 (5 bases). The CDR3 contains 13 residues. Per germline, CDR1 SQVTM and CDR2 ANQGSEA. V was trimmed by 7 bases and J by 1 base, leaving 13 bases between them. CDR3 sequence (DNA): TGCAGCGCCCGTGGGACGGATAACTATGGCTACACCTTC. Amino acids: CSARGTDNYGYTF.

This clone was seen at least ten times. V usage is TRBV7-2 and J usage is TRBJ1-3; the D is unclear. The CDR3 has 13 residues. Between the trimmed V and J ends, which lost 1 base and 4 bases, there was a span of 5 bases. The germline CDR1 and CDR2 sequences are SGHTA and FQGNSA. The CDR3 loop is CASSLGIGNTIYF. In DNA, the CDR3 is TGTGCCAGCAGCTTAGGGATCGGAAACACCATATATTTT.

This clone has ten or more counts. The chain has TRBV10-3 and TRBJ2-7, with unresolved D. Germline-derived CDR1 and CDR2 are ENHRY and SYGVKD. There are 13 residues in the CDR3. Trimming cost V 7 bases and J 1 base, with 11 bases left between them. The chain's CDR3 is CAIMGRSSYEQYF. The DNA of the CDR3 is TGTGCCATCATGGGTAGGAGTTCCTACGAGCAGTACTTC.

CDR3 sequence: CASSEANSGGTYNEQFF. Here the CDR3 DNA reads TGTGCCAGCAGTGAGGCGAATAGCGGGGGAACCTACAATGAGCAGTTCTTC. This chain links TRBV6-1 with TRBJ2-1; 9 nucleotides agree with TRBD2. Germline assignment: CDR1 MNHNS and CDR2 SASEGT. The CDR3 sequence is 17 residues long. J gave up 2 bases and V 3 bases, and 8 bases lay outside the gene matches.

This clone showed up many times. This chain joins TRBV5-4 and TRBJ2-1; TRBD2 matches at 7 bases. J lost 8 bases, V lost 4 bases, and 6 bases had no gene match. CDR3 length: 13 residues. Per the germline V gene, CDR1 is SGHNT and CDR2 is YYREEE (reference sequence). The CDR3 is CASSPVTSDEQFF. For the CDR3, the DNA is TGTGCCAGCAGCCCCGTTACTAGCGATGAGCAGTTCTTC. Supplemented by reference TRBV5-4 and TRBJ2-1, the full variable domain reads ETGVTQSPTHLIKTRGQQVTLRCSSQSGHNTVSWYQQALGQGPQFIFQYYREEENGRGNFPPRFSGLQFPNYSSELNVNALELDDSALYLCASSPVTSDEQFFGPGTRLTVL.

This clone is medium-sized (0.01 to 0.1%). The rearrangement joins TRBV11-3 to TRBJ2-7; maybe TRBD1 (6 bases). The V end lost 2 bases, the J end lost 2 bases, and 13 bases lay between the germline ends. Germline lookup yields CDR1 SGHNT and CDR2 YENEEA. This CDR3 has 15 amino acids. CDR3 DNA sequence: TGTGCCAGCAGCTTATTATGGACAGAGACCTACGAGCAGTACTTC. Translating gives CASSLLWTETYEQYF.

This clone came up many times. In nucleotides, the CDR3 is TGTGCCAGCAGTTTTGGCTATGGCTACACCTTC. Protein: CASSFGYGYTF. The rearrangement uses TRBV28 and TRBJ1-2; D remains unclear. The CDR3 is 11 amino acids. V lost 3 bases to trimming and J lost 4 bases, with 3 bases between them. Per germline, CDR1 MDHEN and CDR2 SYDVKM.

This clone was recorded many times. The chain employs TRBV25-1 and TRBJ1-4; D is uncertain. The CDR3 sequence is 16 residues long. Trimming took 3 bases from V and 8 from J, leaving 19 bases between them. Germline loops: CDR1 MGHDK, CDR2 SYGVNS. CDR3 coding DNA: TGTGCCAGCAGTGACCCCCGAGGTCCGGGCGAAGAAAAACTGTTTTTT. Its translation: CASSDPRGPGEEKLFF.

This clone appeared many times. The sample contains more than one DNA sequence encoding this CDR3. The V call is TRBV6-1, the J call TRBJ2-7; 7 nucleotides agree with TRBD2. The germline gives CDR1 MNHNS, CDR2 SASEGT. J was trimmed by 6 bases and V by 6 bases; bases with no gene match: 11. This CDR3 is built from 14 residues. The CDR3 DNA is TGTGCCAGCAGCCTCCGGGGAGGGGTGGGCGAGCAGTACTTC. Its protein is CASSLRGGVGEQYF.

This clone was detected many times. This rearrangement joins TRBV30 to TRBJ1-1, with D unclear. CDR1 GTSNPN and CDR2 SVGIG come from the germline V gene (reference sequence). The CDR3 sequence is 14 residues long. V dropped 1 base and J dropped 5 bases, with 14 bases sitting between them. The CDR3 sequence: CAWSGWEAGTEAFF. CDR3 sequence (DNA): TGTGCCTGGAGTGGCTGGGAGGCCGGAACTGAAGCTTTCTTT.

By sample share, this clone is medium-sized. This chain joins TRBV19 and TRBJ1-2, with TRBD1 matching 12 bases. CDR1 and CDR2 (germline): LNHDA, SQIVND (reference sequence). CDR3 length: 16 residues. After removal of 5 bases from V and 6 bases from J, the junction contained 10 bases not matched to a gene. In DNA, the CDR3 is TGTGCCAGTAGTGTGGGGACAGGGGGCAAGACGGATGGCTACACCTTC. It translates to CASSVGTGGKTDGYTF. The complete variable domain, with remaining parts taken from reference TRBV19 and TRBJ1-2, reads DGGITQSPKYLFRKEGQNVTLSCEQNLNHDAMYWYRQDPGQGLRLIYYSQIVNDFQKGDIAEGYSVSREKKESFPLTVTSAQKNPTAFYLCASSVGTGGKTDGYTFGSGTRLTVV.

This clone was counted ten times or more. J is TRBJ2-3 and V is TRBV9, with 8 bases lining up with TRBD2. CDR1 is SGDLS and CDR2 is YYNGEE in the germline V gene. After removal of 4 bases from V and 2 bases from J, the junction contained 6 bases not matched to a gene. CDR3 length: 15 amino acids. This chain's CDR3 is CASSYTSGYTDTQYF. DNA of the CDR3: TGTGCCAGCAGCTATACTAGCGGATACACAGATACGCAGTATTTT.

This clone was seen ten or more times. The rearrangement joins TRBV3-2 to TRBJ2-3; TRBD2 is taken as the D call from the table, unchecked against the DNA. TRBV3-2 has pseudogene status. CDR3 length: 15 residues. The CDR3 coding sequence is TGTGCCAGCGGCCCGTGGGGGAGGGCCGGAGATACGCAGTATTTT. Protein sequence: CASGPWGRAGDTQYF.

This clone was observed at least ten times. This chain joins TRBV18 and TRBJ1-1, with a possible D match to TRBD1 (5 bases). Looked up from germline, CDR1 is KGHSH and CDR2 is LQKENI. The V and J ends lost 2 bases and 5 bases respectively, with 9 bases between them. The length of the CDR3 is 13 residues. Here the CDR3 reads CASSPGEGTEAFF. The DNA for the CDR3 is TGTGCCAGCTCACCAGGGGAGGGGACTGAAGCTTTCTTT.

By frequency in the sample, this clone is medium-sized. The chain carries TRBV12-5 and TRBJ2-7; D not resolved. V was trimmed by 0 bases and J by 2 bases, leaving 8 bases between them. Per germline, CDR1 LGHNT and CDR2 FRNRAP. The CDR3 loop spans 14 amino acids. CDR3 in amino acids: CASGLVRIPYEQYF. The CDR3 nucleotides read TGTGCTAGTGGTTTGGTAAGAATCCCCTACGAGCAGTACTTC.

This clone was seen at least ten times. The CDR3 region is CASSLGGQESSYNSPLHF. The CDR3 nucleotides read TGTGCCAGCAGTTTAGGAGGACAGGAGAGCTCCTATAATTCACCCCTCCACTTT. V and J are TRBV12-3 or TRBV12-4 and TRBJ1-6; TRBD1 agrees at 7 bases. Trimming removed 1 base from V and 0 bases from J; junction bases left unmatched: 6. The CDR3 is made up of 18 amino acids.